This record looks at one TCR beta chain sequence and its context. Its antigen remains unknown. This sample was taken from a study of blood T cells in healthy people across ages. Regarding the study as a whole: Getting older went along with TCR beta diversity per million T cells dropping roughly linearly. Both naive CD4+ cell counts and diversity were greater in long-lived donors than in aged donors. Not knowing donor CMV status may have confounded expanded clonotype changes.

The authors isolated at least 6 million PBMCs per sample. For the second PCR, which ran for 7 to 11 cycles, a sample-barcoded 5' primer and a J-beta primer mix were used. TCRdb redid the calling of the 5' RACE reads with MiXCR, one entry per CDR3 protein. The sample has about 1.7 million distinct CDR3 sequences, roughly 27% seen once. V shed 8 bases and J shed 13 bases, with 26 bases lying between them. The germline CDR1 and CDR2 sequences are MNHEY and SVGAGI. The CDR3 is made up of 14 amino acids. The clonotype comes from a woman aged 25 to 39 in good health. The sequenced sample was blood. The chain uses TRBV6-5 and TRBJ1-2; D might be TRBD1 (5 bases). The CDR3 DNA follows: TGTGCCAGCTCCTTCTCCGGGACGTCAACGCGATCCACCTTC. This encodes CASSFSGTSTRSTF.